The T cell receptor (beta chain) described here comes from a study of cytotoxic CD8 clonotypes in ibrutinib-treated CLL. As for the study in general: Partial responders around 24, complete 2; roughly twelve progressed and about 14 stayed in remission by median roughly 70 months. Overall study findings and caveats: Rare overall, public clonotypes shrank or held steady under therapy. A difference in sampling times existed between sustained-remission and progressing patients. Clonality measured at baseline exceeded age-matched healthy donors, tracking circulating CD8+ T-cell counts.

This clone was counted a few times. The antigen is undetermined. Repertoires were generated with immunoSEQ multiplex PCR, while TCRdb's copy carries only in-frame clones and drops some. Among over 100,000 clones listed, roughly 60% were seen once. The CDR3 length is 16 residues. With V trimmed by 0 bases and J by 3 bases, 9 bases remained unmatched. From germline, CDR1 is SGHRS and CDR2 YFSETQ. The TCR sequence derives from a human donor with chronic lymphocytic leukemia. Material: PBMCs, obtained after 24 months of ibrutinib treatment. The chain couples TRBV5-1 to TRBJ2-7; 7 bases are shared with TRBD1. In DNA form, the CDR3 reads TGCGCCAGCAGCTTGGCGACAGGGACGATAAGCTACGAGCAGTACTTC. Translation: CASSLATGTISYEQYF.